Shown below are 26 T cell receptor beta chains from a single sample sequenced in a study of identical twins. Using its own MiXCR run on the 5' RACE reads, TCRdb lists one record per CDR3 protein. The sample consists of nearly 900,000 distinct CDR3 sequences, roughly 12% of them appearing once. The same sample was also studied in work on yellow fever vaccine responses in identical twins.

Sequencing was performed on PBMCs. Every receptor here comes from a woman younger than 30 in good health.

This rearrangement joins TRBV12-3 or TRBV12-4 to TRBJ2-1; TRBD1 might be the D (5 bases). Trimming shortened V by 4 bases and J by 8 bases, and 9 bases separated the two germline ends. The CDR3 has 12 residues. The CDR3 sequence: CASSSRVDEQFF. The CDR3, as DNA: TGTGCCAGCAGTTCCAGGGTCGATGAGCAGTTCTTC.

This chain uses TRBV3-1 with TRBJ2-7; 9 bases align to TRBD1. V dropped 0 bases and J dropped 2; count of bases not matched to a gene: 5. CDR3 size: 16 residues. Germline values: CDR1 LGHDT, CDR2 YNNKEL (reference sequence). CDR3 DNA sequence: TGTGCCAGCAGCCAAGAGCCGGGACAGGGCCCCTACGAGCAGTACTTC. Translation: CASSQEPGQGPYEQYF.

The gene calls are TRBV7-6 and TRBJ2-7; D possibly corresponds to TRBD1 (5 bases). The V end lost 5 bases, the J end lost 5 bases, and 19 bases lay between the germline ends. The CDR3 runs to 15 residues. Germline-derived CDR1 and CDR2 are SGHVS and FNYEAQ. The CDR3 DNA reads TGTGCCAGCAGCATCCCTTTGGGGCCCAGCGACGAGCAGTACTTC. It translates to CASSIPLGPSDEQYF.

At least ten counts were recorded for this clonotype. This chain connects TRBV5-1 to TRBJ2-5, with TRBD1 identical over 7 bases. Germline V CDR1 and CDR2: SGHRS, YFSETQ. The J segment lost 4 bases and the V segment lost 5 bases, leaving 11 bases of the junction unmatched. The CDR3 totals 15 residues. CDR3 sequence: CASSSPDRAIETQYF. The CDR3 nucleotides are TGCGCCAGCAGTTCACCCGACAGGGCCATAGAGACCCAGTACTTC.

There are a few counts of this clonotype. The chain employs TRBV5-1 and TRBJ2-2; the D gene is possibly TRBD2 (5 bases). Trimming removed 4 bases from V and 4 bases from J, with 8 bases in between. Germline loops: CDR1 SGHRS, CDR2 YFSETQ. This CDR3 contains 13 residues. The CDR3 here is CASSRDFTGELFF. CDR3 bases: TGCGCCAGCAGCCGGGATTTCACCGGGGAGCTGTTTTTT.

This clonotype was detected a few times. V gene TRBV19 combines with J gene TRBJ2-7, with 12 bases that match TRBD2. CDR1 LNHDA and CDR2 SQIVND come from the germline V gene (reference sequence). CDR3 size: 15 residues. Trimming cost V 4 bases and J 6 bases; bases outside gene matches: 7. The CDR3 bases are TGTGCCAGTAGTAACCTAGCGGGAGGGCCTGGCGAGCAGTACTTC. Translated, it gives CASSNLAGGPGEQYF.

There are a few counts of this clonotype. The V gene is TRBV2, the J gene TRBJ2-5, with a tentative D call TRBD1 (5 bases). V shed 5 bases and J shed 4 bases, with 17 bases lying between them. Germline lookup yields CDR1 SNHLY and CDR2 FYNNEI. The CDR3 is 15 amino acids. The CDR3 DNA sequence: TGTGCCAGCAGTCTGACCGGGCCTAGGGGAGAGACCCAGTACTTC. Its protein is CASSLTGPRGETQYF. Based on the CDR3 plus reference TRBV2 and TRBJ2-5, the full variable domain is EPEVTQTPSHQVTQMGQEVILRCVPISNHLYFYWYRQILGQKVEFLVSFYNNEISEKSEIFDDQFSVERPDGSNFTLKIRSTKLEDSAMYFCASSLTGPRGETQYFGPGTRLLVL.

V is TRBV5-5 and J is TRBJ2-7, with a possible D match to TRBD1 (5 bases). The V gene lost 4 bases and the J gene lost 0 bases, with 8 bases spanning the gap. CDR1 and CDR2 from the germline V gene are SGHKS and YYEKEE (reference sequence). The length of the CDR3 is 13 residues. CDR3 sequence: CASSEQVSYEQYF. CDR3 in DNA: TGTGCCAGCAGCGAACAGGTCTCCTACGAGCAGTACTTC.

This clonotype was counted a few times. The rearrangement uses TRBV7-8 and TRBJ2-5, with D hard to call. The CDR3 sequence is 14 residues long. With 1 base removed from V and 5 bases from J, the gap between germline ends came to 11 bases. Germline V gene data show CDR1 as SGHVS and CDR2 as FQNEAQ. CDR3 sequence reads: CASSLGSVPETQYF. The CDR3 coding sequence is TGTGCCAGCAGCTTAGGAAGCGTTCCGGAGACCCAGTACTTC. Supplemented by reference TRBV7-8 and TRBJ2-5, the full variable domain reads GAGVSQSPRYKVAKRGQDVALRCDPISGHVSLFWYQQALGQGPEFLTYFQNEAQLDKSGLPSDRFFAERPEGSVSTLKIQRTQQEDSAVYLCASSLGSVPETQYFGPGTRLLVL.

This clonotype was seen a few times. As DNA, the CDR3 is TGTGCCATCAGTAGACAGGCTGCCTACGAGCAGTACGTC. Residues: CAISRQAAYEQYV. V and J are TRBV10-3 and TRBJ2-7, with D tentatively TRBD1 (6 bases). CDR3 length equals 13 residues. CDR1 and CDR2 from the germline V gene are ENHRY and SYGVKD. Trimming cost V 5 bases and J 2 bases, with 10 bases left between them.

This clonotype was recorded many times. Compared with germline, one end of the junction differs, possibly owing to a read error. This chain uses TRBV5-1 with TRBJ2-3, with D perhaps matching TRBD1 (5 bases). This CDR3 has 14 residues. Looked up from germline, CDR1 is SGHRS and CDR2 is YFSETQ. Here the CDR3 reads CASSLDTSTDTQYF. In nucleotides, the CDR3 is TGTGCCAGCAGCTTGGACACCAGCACAGATACGCAGTATTTT.

Points on this clonotype: The junction shows a germline mismatch at one end, possibly a read error. The chain links TRBV20-1 to TRBJ1-1; no definite D call. CDR1 is DFQATT and CDR2 is SNEGSKA in the germline V gene (reference sequence). The CDR3 is made up of 12 amino acids. The CDR3 spells CSARAEGVEVFF. DNA for the CDR3: TGCAGTGCTAGGGCGGAGGGAGTTGAAGTTTTCTTT.

This clonotype was picked up a small number of times. The V gene is TRBV6-5, the J gene TRBJ2-7; D is unclear. The V gene's germline CDR1 is MNHEY and CDR2 SVGAGI. The V end was cut by 6 bases, the J end by 3 bases, with 9 bases between. This CDR3 region has 12 residues. The DNA for the CDR3 is TGTGCCAGCAGGGACGGAAGCTACGAGCAGTACTTC. It yields the protein CASRDGSYEQYF.

This clonotype was seen at least ten times. V and J are TRBV5-1 and TRBJ2-1; D call uncertain. This CDR3 comprises 14 residues. Looked up from germline, CDR1 is SGHRS and CDR2 is YFSETQ. Trimming took off 0 bases at V and 7 bases at J, with 11 bases between the two ends. Written as DNA, the CDR3 is TGCGCCAGCAGCTTGGGGGGATTGGGGAATGAGCAGTTCTTC. This encodes CASSLGGLGNEQFF.

Details on this clonotype: This clone may be a read error of a much larger clone one base away. The chain combines TRBV10-3 with TRBJ2-1; D perhaps matches TRBD2 (5 bases). CDR3 size: 15 residues. Per germline, CDR1 ENHRY and CDR2 SYGVKD. CDR3 bases: TGTACCATCTGGATGGGGAGTACGTCCTACAATGAGCAGTTCTTC. It yields the protein CTIWMGSTSYNEQFF.

The chain links TRBV20-1 to TRBJ2-2; D possibly corresponds to TRBD2 (6 bases). CDR3 length: 15 residues. The germline V gene has CDR1 DFQATT and CDR2 SNEGSKA (reference sequence). V was trimmed by 0 bases and J by 4 bases, leaving 12 bases between them. Written as DNA, the CDR3 is TGCAGTGCTAGAGATAGGGGACTTGTCACCGGGGAGCTGTTTTTT. As protein: CSARDRGLVTGELFF.

The genes are TRBV7-2 and TRBJ2-1; the D is unclear. V dropped 1 base and J dropped 6 bases, with 13 bases sitting between them. This CDR3 region has 15 residues. Looked up from germline, CDR1 is SGHTA and CDR2 is FQGNSA. CDR3 residues: CASSLGATLTNEQFF. Written as DNA, the CDR3 is TGTGCCAGCAGCTTAGGGGCTACCCTTACCAATGAGCAGTTCTTC.

This rearrangement joins TRBV3-1 to TRBJ2-1; D is uncertain. The CDR3 consists of 13 residues. V was pared by 1 base and J by 9 bases, with 10 bases between. Germline V CDR1 and CDR2: LGHDT, YNNKEL (reference sequence). DNA for the CDR3: TGTGCCAGCAGCCAAGGGTCCCGAGGTGAGCAGTTCTTC. Its translation: CASSQGSRGEQFF.

This clonotype came up a few times. The J gene is TRBJ2-3, the V gene TRBV10-2, with TRBD1 matching over 10 bases. Per germline, CDR1 WSHSY and CDR2 SAAADI. V was clipped by 4 bases and J by 4 bases; unmatched bases: 5. The CDR3 loop spans 15 amino acids. CDR3 DNA sequence: TGCGCCAGCAGTGCCCCGGGACAGGGGCCAGATACGCAGTATTTT. This encodes CASSAPGQGPDTQYF.

The chain carries TRBV7-9 and TRBJ2-7, with D tentatively TRBD1 or TRBD2 (5 bases each). V was cut by 7 bases and J by 3 bases, with 19 bases left in between. This CDR3 is built from 15 residues. Germline assignment: CDR1 SEHNR and CDR2 FQNEAQ (reference sequence). CDR3 nucleotides: TGTGCCAGCACCCGGGACGGATTCATCTACTACGAGCAGTACGTC. It translates to CASTRDGFIYYEQYV.

This clonotype was counted between two and nine times. This CDR3 is CASSYGGARTDTQYF. The CDR3 DNA follows: TGTGCCAGCAGTTACGGGGGGGCGCGTACAGATACGCAGTATTTT. The chain uses TRBV6-2 or TRBV6-3 and TRBJ2-3; TRBD2 is a possible D gene (7 bases). V was pared by 2 bases and J by 3 bases, with 12 bases between. From germline, CDR1 is MNHEY and CDR2 SVGEGT. The CDR3 has 15 amino acids.

This chain's CDR3 is CASSLSAGGATGELFF. The CDR3 DNA follows: TGCGCCAGCAGCTTGAGCGCGGGAGGCGCCACCGGGGAGCTGTTTTTT. The V gene is TRBV5-1, the J gene TRBJ2-2; 8 nucleotides align to TRBD2. The V and J ends lost 1 base and 4 bases, in that order; junction bases with no gene match: 6. CDR1 SGHRS and CDR2 YFSETQ come from the germline V gene. The CDR3 totals 16 residues.

This clonotype showed up just a few times. The chain uses TRBV7-8 and TRBJ2-5, with 10 bases fitting TRBD2. CDR1 SGHVS and CDR2 FQNEAQ come from the germline V gene. The ends lost 0 bases at V and 5 bases at J; junction bases unmatched: 6. This CDR3 is built from 16 residues. The CDR3 sequence: CASSLAQGLARETQYF. The CDR3 DNA reads as TGTGCCAGCAGCTTAGCTCAGGGACTAGCGAGGGAGACCCAGTACTTC.

J is TRBJ2-5 and V is TRBV20-1; 11 positions match TRBD1. Per the germline V gene, CDR1 is DFQATT and CDR2 is SNEGSKA (reference sequence). This CDR3 spans 18 amino acids. The ends lost 0 bases at V and 1 base at J; junction bases unmatched: 10. This CDR3 reads CSARDWRLGTGGQETQYF. CDR3 nucleotide sequence: TGCAGTGCTAGAGATTGGCGTCTTGGGACAGGGGGCCAAGAGACCCAGTACTTC.

This clonotype was counted between two and nine times. The genes are TRBV14 and TRBJ2-7; D remains unclear. Germline V gene lookup returns CDR1 SGHDN and CDR2 FVKESK. Trimming removed 3 bases from V and 1 base from J, with 13 bases in between. CDR3 length: 15 residues. In DNA, the CDR3 is TGTGCCAGCAGCCACCTAGTGGGGAATTCCTACGAGCAGTACTTC. Translated, it gives CASSHLVGNSYEQYF. The full variable domain, rest sourced from reference TRBV14 and TRBJ2-7, is EAGVTQFPSHSVIEKGQTVTLRCDPISGHDNLYWYRRVMGKEIKFLLHFVKESKQDESGMPNNRFLAERTGGTYSTLKVQPAELEDSGVYFCASSHLVGNSYEQYFGPGTRLTVT.

V usage is TRBV19 and J usage is TRBJ2-4, with D possibly matching TRBD2 (6 bases). The germline V gene has CDR1 LNHDA and CDR2 SQIVND (reference sequence). This CDR3 is 15 amino acids long. Trimming stripped 4 bases from V and 2 bases from J, with 12 bases between. CDR3 DNA sequence: TGTGCCAGTAGTACCCTGGAGGGAACCAAAAACATTCAGTACTTC. Protein: CASSTLEGTKNIQYF.